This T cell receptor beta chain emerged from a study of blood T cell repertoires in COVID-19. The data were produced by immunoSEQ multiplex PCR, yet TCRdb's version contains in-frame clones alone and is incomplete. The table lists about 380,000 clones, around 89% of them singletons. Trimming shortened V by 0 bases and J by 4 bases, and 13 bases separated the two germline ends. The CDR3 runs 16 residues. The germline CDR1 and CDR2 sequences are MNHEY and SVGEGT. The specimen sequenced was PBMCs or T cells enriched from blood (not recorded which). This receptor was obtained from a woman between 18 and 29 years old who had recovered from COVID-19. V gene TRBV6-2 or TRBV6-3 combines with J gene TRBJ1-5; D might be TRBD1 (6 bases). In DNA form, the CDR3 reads TGTGCCAGCAGTTACTCGACGGGGGGGCGAAATCAGCCCCAGCATTTT. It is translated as CASSYSTGGRNQPQHF.